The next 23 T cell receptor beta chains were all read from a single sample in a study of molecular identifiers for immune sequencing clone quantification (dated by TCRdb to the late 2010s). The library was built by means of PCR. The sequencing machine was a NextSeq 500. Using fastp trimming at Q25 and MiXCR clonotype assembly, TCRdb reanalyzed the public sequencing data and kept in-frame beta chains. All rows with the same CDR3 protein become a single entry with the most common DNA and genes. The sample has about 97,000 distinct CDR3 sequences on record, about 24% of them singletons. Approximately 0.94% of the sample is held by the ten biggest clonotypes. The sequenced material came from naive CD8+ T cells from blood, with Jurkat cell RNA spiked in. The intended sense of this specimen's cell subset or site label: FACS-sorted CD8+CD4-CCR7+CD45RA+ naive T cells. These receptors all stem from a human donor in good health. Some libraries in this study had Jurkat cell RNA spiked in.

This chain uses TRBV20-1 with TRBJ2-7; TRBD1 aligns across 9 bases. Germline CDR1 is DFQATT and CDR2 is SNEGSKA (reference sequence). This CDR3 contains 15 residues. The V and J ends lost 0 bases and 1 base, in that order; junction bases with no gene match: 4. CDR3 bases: TGCAGTGCTAGAGATACCGGGACAGGGTCCTACGAGCAGTACTTC. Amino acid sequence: CSARDTGTGSYEQYF.

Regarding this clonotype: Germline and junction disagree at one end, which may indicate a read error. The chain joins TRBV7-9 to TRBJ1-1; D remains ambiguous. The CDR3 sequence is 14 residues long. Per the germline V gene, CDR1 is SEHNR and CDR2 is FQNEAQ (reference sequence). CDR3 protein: CASSPVSTGTEVFF. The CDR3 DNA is TGTGCCAGTAGCCCCGTATCGACGGGCACTGAAGTTTTCTTT.

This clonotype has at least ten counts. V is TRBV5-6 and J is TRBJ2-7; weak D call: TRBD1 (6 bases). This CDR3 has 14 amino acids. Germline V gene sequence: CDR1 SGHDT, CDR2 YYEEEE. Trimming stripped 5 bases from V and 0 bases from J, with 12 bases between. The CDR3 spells CASRERTASYEQYF. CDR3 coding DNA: TGTGCCAGCAGAGAACGGACAGCCTCCTACGAGCAGTACTTC.

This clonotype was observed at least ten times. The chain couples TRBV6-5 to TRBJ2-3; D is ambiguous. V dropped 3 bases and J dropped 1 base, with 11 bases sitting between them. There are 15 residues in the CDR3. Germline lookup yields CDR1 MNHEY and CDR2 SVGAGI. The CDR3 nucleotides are TGTGCCAGCAGTTATTCGAAAGGAGGCACAGATACGCAGTATTTT. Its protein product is CASSYSKGGTDTQYF.

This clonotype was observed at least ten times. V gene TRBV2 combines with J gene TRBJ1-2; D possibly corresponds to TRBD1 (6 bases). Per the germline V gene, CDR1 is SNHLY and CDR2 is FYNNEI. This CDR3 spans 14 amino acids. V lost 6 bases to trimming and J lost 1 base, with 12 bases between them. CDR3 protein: CASSRDTRNYGYTF. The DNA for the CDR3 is TGTGCCAGCAGCCGGGACACACGTAACTATGGCTACACCTTC.

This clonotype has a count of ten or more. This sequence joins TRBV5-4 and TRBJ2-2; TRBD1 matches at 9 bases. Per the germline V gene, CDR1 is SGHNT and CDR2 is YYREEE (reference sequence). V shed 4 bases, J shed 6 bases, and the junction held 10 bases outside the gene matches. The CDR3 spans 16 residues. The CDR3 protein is CASSTTGQGISGELFF. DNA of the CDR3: TGTGCCAGCAGCACCACGGGACAGGGTATATCCGGGGAGCTGTTTTTT.

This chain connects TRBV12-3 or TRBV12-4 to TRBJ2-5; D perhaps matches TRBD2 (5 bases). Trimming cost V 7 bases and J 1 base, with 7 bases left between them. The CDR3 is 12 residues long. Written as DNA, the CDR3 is TGTGCCAGCACACGGGGCCAAGAGACCCAGTACTTC. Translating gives CASTRGQETQYF.

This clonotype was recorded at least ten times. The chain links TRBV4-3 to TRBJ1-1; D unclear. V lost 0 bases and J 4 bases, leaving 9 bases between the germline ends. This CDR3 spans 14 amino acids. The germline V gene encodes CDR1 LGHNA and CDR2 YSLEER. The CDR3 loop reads CASSQEERATEAFF. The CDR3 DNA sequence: TGCGCCAGCAGCCAAGAGGAACGGGCCACTGAAGCTTTCTTT.

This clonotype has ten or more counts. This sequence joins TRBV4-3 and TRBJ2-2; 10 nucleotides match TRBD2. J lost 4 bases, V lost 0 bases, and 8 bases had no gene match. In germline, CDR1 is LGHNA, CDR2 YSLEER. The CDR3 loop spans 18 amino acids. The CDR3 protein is CASSQEPSGSGATGELFF. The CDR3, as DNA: TGCGCCAGCAGCCAAGAGCCTAGCGGGAGCGGGGCCACCGGGGAGCTGTTTTTT.

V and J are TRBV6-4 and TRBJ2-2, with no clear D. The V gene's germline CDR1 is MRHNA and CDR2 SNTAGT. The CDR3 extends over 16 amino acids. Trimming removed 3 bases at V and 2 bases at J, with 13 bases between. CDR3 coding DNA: TGTGCCAGCAGTGATCCAGCAGGAACCAACACCGGGGAGCTGTTTTTT. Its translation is CASSDPAGTNTGELFF.

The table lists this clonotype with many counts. In DNA, the CDR3 is TGTGCCAGCAGCTTGGGAGACAGGGCAAGCTCCTACGAGCAGTACTTC. Encoded protein: CASSLGDRASSYEQYF. The rearrangement uses TRBV7-9 and TRBJ2-7; 7 bases match TRBD1. CDR1 is SEHNR and CDR2 is FQNEAQ in the germline V gene (reference sequence). The V gene end was trimmed by 3 bases and the J gene end by 0 bases; junction bases not matched to a gene: 8. CDR3 size: 16 residues. The whole variable domain, filled in from reference TRBV7-9 and TRBJ2-7, reads DTGVSQNPRHKITKRGQNVTFRCDPISEHNRLYWYRQTLGQGPEFLTYFQNEAQLEKSRLLSDRFSAERPKGSFSTLEIQRTEQGDSAMYLCASSLGDRASSYEQYFGPGTRLTVT.

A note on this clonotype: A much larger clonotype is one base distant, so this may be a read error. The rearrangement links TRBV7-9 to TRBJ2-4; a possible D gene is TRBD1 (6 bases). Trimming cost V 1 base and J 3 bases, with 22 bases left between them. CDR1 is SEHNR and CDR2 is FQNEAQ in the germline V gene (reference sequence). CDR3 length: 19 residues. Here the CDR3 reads CASSLVAGAKPVVKNIQYF. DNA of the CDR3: TGTGCCAGCAGCTTAGTTGCAGGGGCTAAACCAGTAGTCAAAAACATTCAGTACTTC. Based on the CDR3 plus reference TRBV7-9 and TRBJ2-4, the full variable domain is DTGVSQNPRHKITKRGQNVTFRCDPISEHNRLYWYRQTLGQGPEFLTYFQNEAQLEKSRLLSDRFSAERPKGSFSTLEIQRTEQGDSAMYLCASSLVAGAKPVVKNIQYFGAGTRLSVL.

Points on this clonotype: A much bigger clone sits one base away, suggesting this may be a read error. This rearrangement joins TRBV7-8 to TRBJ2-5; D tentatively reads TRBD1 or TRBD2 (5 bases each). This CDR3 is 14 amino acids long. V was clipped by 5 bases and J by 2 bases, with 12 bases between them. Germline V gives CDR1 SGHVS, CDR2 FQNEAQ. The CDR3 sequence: CASSTGRGQETQYF. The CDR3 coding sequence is TGTGCCAGCAGCACAGGACGGGGACAAGAGACCCAGTACTTC. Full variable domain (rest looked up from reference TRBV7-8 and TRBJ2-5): GAGVSQSPRYKVAKRGQDVALRCDPISGHVSLFWYQQALGQGPEFLTYFQNEAQLDKSGLPSDRFFAERPEGSVSTLKIQRTQQEDSAVYLCASSTGRGQETQYFGPGTRLLVL.

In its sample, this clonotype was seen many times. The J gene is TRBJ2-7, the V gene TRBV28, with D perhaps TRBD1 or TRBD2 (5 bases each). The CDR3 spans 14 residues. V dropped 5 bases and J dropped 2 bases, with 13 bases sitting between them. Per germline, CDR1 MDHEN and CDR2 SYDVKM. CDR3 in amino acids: CASSTRDGTYEQYF. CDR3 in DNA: TGTGCCAGCAGTACCCGGGACGGAACCTACGAGCAGTACTTC.

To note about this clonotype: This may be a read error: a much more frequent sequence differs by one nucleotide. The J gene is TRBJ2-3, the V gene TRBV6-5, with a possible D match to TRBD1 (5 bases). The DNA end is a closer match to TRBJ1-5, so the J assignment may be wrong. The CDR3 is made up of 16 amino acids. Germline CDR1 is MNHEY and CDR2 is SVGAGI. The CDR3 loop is CASSLRPGLGSDTQHF. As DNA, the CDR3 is TGTGCCAGCAGTTTACGACCGGGACTAGGATCAGATACGCAGCATTTT.

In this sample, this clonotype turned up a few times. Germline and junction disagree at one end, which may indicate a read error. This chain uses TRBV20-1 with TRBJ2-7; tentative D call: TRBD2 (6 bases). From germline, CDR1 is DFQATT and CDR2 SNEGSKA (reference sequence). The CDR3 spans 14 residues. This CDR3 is CGARDFQSSYEQYF. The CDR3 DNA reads TGCGGTGCCCGGGACTTTCAATCTTCCTACGAGCAGTACTTC.

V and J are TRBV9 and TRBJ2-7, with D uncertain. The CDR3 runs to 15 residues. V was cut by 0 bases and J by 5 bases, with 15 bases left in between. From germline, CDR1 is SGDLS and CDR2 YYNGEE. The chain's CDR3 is CASSVGGLPQDEQYF. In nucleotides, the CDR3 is TGTGCCAGCAGCGTAGGTGGATTACCCCAAGACGAGCAGTACTTC.

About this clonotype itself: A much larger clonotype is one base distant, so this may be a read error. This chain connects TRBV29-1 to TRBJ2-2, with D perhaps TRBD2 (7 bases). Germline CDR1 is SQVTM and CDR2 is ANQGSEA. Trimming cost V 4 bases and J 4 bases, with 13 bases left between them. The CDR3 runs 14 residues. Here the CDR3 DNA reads TGCAGCGTTGCCCGGGGGGCGGCCACCGGGGAGCTGTTTTTT. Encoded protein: CSVARGAATGELFF.

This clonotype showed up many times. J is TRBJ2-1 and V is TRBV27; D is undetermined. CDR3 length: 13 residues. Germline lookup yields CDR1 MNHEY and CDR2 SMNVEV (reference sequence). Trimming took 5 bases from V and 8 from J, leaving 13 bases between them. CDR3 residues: CASSPQARDEQFF. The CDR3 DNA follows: TGTGCCAGCAGTCCGCAGGCCCGGGATGAGCAGTTCTTC.

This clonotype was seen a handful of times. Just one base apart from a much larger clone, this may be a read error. The CDR3 loop reads CACSSGTGGLETQYF. CDR3 nucleotide sequence: TGTGCCTGCAGTTCCGGGACAGGGGGCCTAGAGACCCAGTACTTC. The chain employs TRBV28 and TRBJ2-5; 12 nucleotides match TRBD1. The CDR3 totals 15 residues. Per germline, CDR1 MDHEN and CDR2 SYDVKM.

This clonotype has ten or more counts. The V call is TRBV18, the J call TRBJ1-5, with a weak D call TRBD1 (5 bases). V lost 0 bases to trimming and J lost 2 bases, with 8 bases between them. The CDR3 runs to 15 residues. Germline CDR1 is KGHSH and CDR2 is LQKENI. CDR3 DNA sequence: TGTGCCAGCTCACCACCGGGGGGGGGCAATCAGCCCCAGCATTTT. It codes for CASSPPGGGNQPQHF.

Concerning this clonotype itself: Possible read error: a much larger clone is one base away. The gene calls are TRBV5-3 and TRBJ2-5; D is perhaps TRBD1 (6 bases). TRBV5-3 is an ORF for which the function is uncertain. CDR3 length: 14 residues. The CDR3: CASSLWTAVETQYF. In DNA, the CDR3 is TGTGCCAGCAGCTTGTGGACAGCGGTGGAGACCCAGTACTTC.

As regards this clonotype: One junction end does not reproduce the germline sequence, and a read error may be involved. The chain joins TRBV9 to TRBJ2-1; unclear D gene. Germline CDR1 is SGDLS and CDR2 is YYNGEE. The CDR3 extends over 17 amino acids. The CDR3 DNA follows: TGTGCCGGCAGCGTAGAGTCCCGGGCCAGCTCCTACAATGAGCAGTTCTTC. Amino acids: CAGSVESRASSYNEQFF.